A selection of T cell receptor beta chains follows, all from one sample in a study of T cell responses to AZD1222 COVID-19 vaccine. Produced via immunoSEQ multiplex PCR; TCRdb's table is partial and in-frame only. This sample carries roughly 86,000 clones, about 85% of them seen once, and the ten largest clones take roughly 4.7%. Source: peripheral blood, taken 28 days after the second AZD1222 dose. The receptors here all came from an adult who received the AZD1222 COVID-19 vaccine. Both conserved end residues are part of each CDR3. Each record gives: D gene, J gene, V gene, clone size, CDR3 protein, CDR3 DNA. D genes are given only for firm matches. Clone size is stated in some rows and not others, as once, few, many or a class when expanded.

d_gene: -
j_gene: TRBJ2-1
v_gene: TRBV5-8
abundance: -
CDR3aa: CASTRSVLDEQFF
CDR3nt: TGTGCCAGCACACGGTCTGTGCTAGATGAGCAGTTCTTC

d_gene: -
j_gene: TRBJ1-5
v_gene: TRBV19
abundance: -
CDR3aa: CASSIHEAGQPQHF
CDR3nt: TGTGCCAGTAGTATTCATGAGGCTGGTCAGCCCCAGCATTTT

d_gene: -
j_gene: TRBJ2-5
v_gene: TRBV7-9
abundance: few
CDR3aa: CASSFSGAAQETQYF
CDR3nt: TGTGCCAGCAGCTTTTCCGGGGCGGCTCAAGAGACCCAGTACTTC

d_gene: TRBD1
j_gene: TRBJ2-5
v_gene: TRBV5-1
abundance: -
CDR3aa: CASSFNTFGRGRQETQYF
CDR3nt: TGCGCCAGCAGCTTCAATACCTTTGGTAGGGGGCGACAAGAGACCCAGTACTTC

d_gene: -
j_gene: TRBJ1-6
v_gene: TRBV5-1
abundance: -
CDR3aa: CASSLREYNSPLHF
CDR3nt: TGCGCCAGCAGCTTGAGGGAGTACAATTCACCCCTCCACTTT

d_gene: TRBD2
j_gene: TRBJ2-3
v_gene: TRBV24-1
abundance: -
CDR3aa: CATSDTGTSSPDTQYF
CDR3nt: TGTGCCACCAGTGATACCGGGACTAGTTCGCCAGATACGCAGTATTTT

d_gene: -
j_gene: TRBJ1-4
v_gene: TRBV6-5
abundance: -
CDR3aa: CASSYSTAGGEKLFF
CDR3nt: TGTGCCAGCAGTTACTCGACGGCAGGTGGGGAAAAACTGTTTTTT

d_gene: TRBD1
j_gene: TRBJ1-4
v_gene: TRBV19
abundance: -
CDR3aa: CASSTGQGTTNEKLFF
CDR3nt: TGTGCCAGTTCAACCGGACAGGGTACAACTAATGAAAAACTGTTTTTT

d_gene: TRBD2
j_gene: TRBJ2-1
v_gene: TRBV5-6
abundance: -
CDR3aa: CASSYPSGGAGNEQFF
CDR3nt: TGTGCCAGCAGCTACCCTAGCGGGGGGGCCGGGAATGAGCAGTTCTTC

d_gene: -
j_gene: TRBJ2-7
v_gene: TRBV27
abundance: -
CDR3aa: CASSLLGLVSYEQYF
CDR3nt: TGTGCCAGCAGCCTACTAGGACTGGTTTCCTACGAGCAGTACTTC

d_gene: TRBD1
j_gene: TRBJ1-3
v_gene: TRBV2
abundance: -
CDR3aa: CASSATGGNAGNTIYF
CDR3nt: TGTGCCAGCAGTGCGACAGGGGGAAATGCTGGAAACACCATATATTTT

d_gene: -
j_gene: TRBJ2-4
v_gene: TRBV3-1/TRBV3-2
abundance: once
CDR3aa: CASSQGGVSIQYF
CDR3nt: TGTGCCAGCAGCCAAGGGGGGGTATCCATTCAGTACTTC

d_gene: -
j_gene: TRBJ1-3
v_gene: TRBV15
abundance: -
CDR3aa: CATSRTKSLSSGNTIYF
CDR3nt: TGTGCCACCAGCAGAACCAAAAGTCTCAGCTCTGGAAACACCATATATTTT

d_gene: TRBD1
j_gene: TRBJ2-7
v_gene: TRBV6-2/TRBV6-3
abundance: -
CDR3aa: CASSSHLGQGAFYEQYF
CDR3nt: TGTGCCAGCAGTTCTCACCTCGGGCAGGGGGCATTCTACGAGCAGTACTTC

d_gene: TRBD2
j_gene: TRBJ2-7
v_gene: TRBV11-3
abundance: -
CDR3aa: CASSLHLGRVQSYEQYF
CDR3nt: TGTGCCAGCAGCCTCCACCTTGGGAGGGTGCAGTCATACGAGCAGTACTTC

d_gene: -
j_gene: TRBJ1-6
v_gene: TRBV30
abundance: once
CDR3aa: CAWSEQTNSPLHF
CDR3nt: TGTGCCTGGAGTGAGCAGACCAATTCACCCCTCCACTTT

d_gene: TRBD2
j_gene: TRBJ2-7
v_gene: TRBV19
abundance: -
CDR3aa: CASRAGRAGGYEQYF
CDR3nt: TGTGCCAGTAGAGCGGGCAGAGCGGGGGGCTACGAGCAGTACTTC

d_gene: -
j_gene: TRBJ2-7
v_gene: TRBV5-6
abundance: -
CDR3aa: CASSSAQGWGEQYF
CDR3nt: TGTGCCAGCAGCTCCGCCCAGGGTTGGGGCGAGCAGTACTTC

d_gene: -
j_gene: TRBJ1-2
v_gene: TRBV30
abundance: -
CDR3aa: CAWSKTVLGYGYTF
CDR3nt: TGTGCCTGGAGTAAGACAGTGCTAGGCTATGGCTACACCTTC

d_gene: TRBD2
j_gene: TRBJ2-3
v_gene: TRBV14
abundance: -
CDR3aa: CASSRSGRRSGKSGDTQYF
CDR3nt: TGTGCCAGCAGCCGTAGTGGGAGGCGAAGCGGGAAGAGTGGGGATACGCAGTATTTT

d_gene: -
j_gene: TRBJ1-1
v_gene: TRBV29-1
abundance: -
CDR3aa: CSVVDGGVTEAFF
CDR3nt: TGCAGCGTCGTGGACGGAGGGGTAACTGAAGCTTTCTTT

d_gene: TRBD2
j_gene: TRBJ2-1
v_gene: TRBV7-3
abundance: -
CDR3aa: CASSSRLPGLAGGFPYNEQFF
CDR3nt: TGTGCCAGCAGCTCGCGTCTGCCGGGACTAGCGGGGGGGTTCCCCTACAATGAGCAGTTCTTC

d_gene: TRBD1
j_gene: TRBJ2-7
v_gene: TRBV7-6
abundance: once
CDR3aa: CASSLGAGQGIGEQYF
CDR3nt: TGTGCCAGCAGCTTAGGGGCCGGACAGGGTATCGGCGAGCAGTACTTC

d_gene: TRBD1
j_gene: TRBJ1-5
v_gene: TRBV18
abundance: -
CDR3aa: CASSRTGTGVQPQHF
CDR3nt: TGTGCCAGCTCACGAACCGGGACAGGGGTTCAGCCCCAGCATTTT

d_gene: TRBD1
j_gene: TRBJ1-3
v_gene: TRBV15
abundance: -
CDR3aa: CATSQDRGSGNTIYF
CDR3nt: TGTGCCACCAGCCAAGACAGGGGATCTGGAAACACCATATATTTT

d_gene: -
j_gene: TRBJ1-6
v_gene: TRBV5-1
abundance: few
CDR3aa: CASSEDTQGYSPLHF
CDR3nt: TGCGCCAGCAGTGAGGATACTCAGGGGTATTCACCCCTCCACTTT

d_gene: -
j_gene: TRBJ1-2
v_gene: TRBV2
abundance: few
CDR3aa: CASSDGNYGYTF
CDR3nt: TGTGCCAGCAGTGATGGTAACTATGGCTACACCTTC

d_gene: -
j_gene: TRBJ1-1
v_gene: TRBV30
abundance: -
CDR3aa: CAWRRQDGTEAFF
CDR3nt: TGTGCCTGGAGGAGACAGGACGGGACTGAAGCTTTCTTT

d_gene: TRBD1
j_gene: TRBJ1-1
v_gene: TRBV30
abundance: -
CDR3aa: CASPDRGLGAFF
CDR3nt: TGTGCCTCGCCCGACAGGGGGCTTGGAGCTTTCTTT

d_gene: TRBD2
j_gene: TRBJ2-7
v_gene: TRBV11-2
abundance: -
CDR3aa: CASSGHGLVGEQYF
CDR3nt: TGTGCCAGCAGCGGGCACGGACTAGTTGGCGAGCAGTACTTC

d_gene: -
j_gene: TRBJ2-7
v_gene: TRBV28
abundance: -
CDR3aa: CASSLLYEQYF
CDR3nt: TGTGCCAGCAGTTTACTCTACGAGCAGTACTTC

d_gene: TRBD2
j_gene: TRBJ2-7
v_gene: TRBV19
abundance: few
CDR3aa: CASSLAGGLGYEQYF
CDR3nt: TGTGCCAGTAGTCTAGCGGGAGGGCTAGGCTACGAGCAGTACTTC

d_gene: -
j_gene: TRBJ2-3
v_gene: TRBV5-4
abundance: -
CDR3aa: CASSATGRRATDTQYF
CDR3nt: TGTGCCAGCAGCGCCACAGGGAGGAGGGCCACAGATACGCAGTATTTT

d_gene: -
j_gene: TRBJ2-7
v_gene: TRBV7-2
abundance: -
CDR3aa: CASSFIQRFEQYF
CDR3nt: TGTGCCAGCAGCTTTATCCAGCGGTTTGAGCAGTACTTC

d_gene: TRBD1
j_gene: TRBJ2-1
v_gene: TRBV9
abundance: -
CDR3aa: CASSPRDRGRNEQFF
CDR3nt: TGTGCCAGCAGCCCCCGGGACAGGGGGCGCAATGAGCAGTTCTTC

d_gene: -
j_gene: TRBJ1-4
v_gene: TRBV7-9
abundance: once
CDR3aa: CASSLGDGNEKLFF
CDR3nt: TGTGCCAGCAGCTTAGGGGACGGGAATGAAAAACTGTTTTTT

d_gene: TRBD2
j_gene: TRBJ2-3
v_gene: TRBV7-9
abundance: -
CDR3aa: CASSLGLAGPDTQYF
CDR3nt: TGTGCCAGCAGCCTGGGGCTAGCGGGGCCAGATACGCAGTATTTT

d_gene: -
j_gene: TRBJ1-1
v_gene: TRBV7-9
abundance: -
CDR3aa: CASSLMTPNTEAFF
CDR3nt: TGTGCCAGCAGCTTAATGACACCGAACACTGAAGCTTTCTTT

d_gene: -
j_gene: TRBJ1-5
v_gene: TRBV18
abundance: -
CDR3aa: CASSPGTGANQPQHF
CDR3nt: TGTGCCAGCTCCCCCGGGACCGGAGCCAATCAGCCCCAGCATTTT

d_gene: -
j_gene: TRBJ2-1
v_gene: TRBV11-2
abundance: -
CDR3aa: CASSLGGRVNEQFF
CDR3nt: TGTGCCAGCAGCTTAGGGGGGCGTGTCAATGAGCAGTTCTTC

d_gene: -
j_gene: TRBJ2-7
v_gene: TRBV4-3
abundance: -
CDR3aa: CASSQGMTGNYEQYF
CDR3nt: TGCGCCAGCAGCCAAGGTATGACTGGGAACTACGAGCAGTACTTC

d_gene: -
j_gene: TRBJ2-7
v_gene: TRBV28
abundance: -
CDR3aa: CASSSTQTFYEQYF
CDR3nt: TGTGCCAGCAGCAGCACCCAGACCTTCTACGAGCAGTACTTC

d_gene: -
j_gene: TRBJ2-3
v_gene: TRBV4-2
abundance: -
CDR3aa: CASSQDVGVTQYF
CDR3nt: TGTGCCAGCAGCCAAGATGTCGGAGTAACGCAGTATTTT

d_gene: TRBD1
j_gene: TRBJ1-4
v_gene: TRBV5-6
abundance: -
CDR3aa: CASSGGTNEKLFF
CDR3nt: TGTGCCAGCTCAGGGGGGACTAATGAAAAACTGTTTTTT

d_gene: -
j_gene: TRBJ1-1
v_gene: TRBV18
abundance: -
CDR3aa: CASSYLSPALGTEAFF
CDR3nt: TGTGCCAGCTCATACCTTTCCCCGGCCCTCGGCACTGAAGCTTTCTTT

d_gene: -
j_gene: TRBJ2-1
v_gene: TRBV19
abundance: -
CDR3aa: CASSRPGQSSYNEQFF
CDR3nt: TGTGCCAGTAGTAGGCCGGGACAAAGCTCCTACAATGAGCAGTTCTTC

d_gene: -
j_gene: TRBJ1-2
v_gene: TRBV7-2
abundance: -
CDR3aa: CASSVGATITGYTF
CDR3nt: TGTGCCAGCAGTGTAGGAGCGACTATCACGGGCTACACCTTC

d_gene: TRBD1
j_gene: TRBJ2-4
v_gene: TRBV18
abundance: -
CDR3aa: CASSTDRVSGNIQYF
CDR3nt: TGTGCCAGCTCGACAGACAGGGTATCGGGGAACATTCAGTACTTC

d_gene: TRBD1
j_gene: TRBJ2-7
v_gene: TRBV15
abundance: -
CDR3aa: CATSMGQGPYEQYF
CDR3nt: TGTGCCACCAGCATGGGACAGGGCCCCTACGAGCAGTACTTC

d_gene: TRBD2
j_gene: TRBJ2-1
v_gene: TRBV5-6
abundance: -
CDR3aa: CASSSPAGGRYEQFF
CDR3nt: TGTGCCAGCAGCTCCCCAGCGGGGGGGCGGTATGAGCAGTTCTTC

d_gene: -
j_gene: TRBJ2-7
v_gene: TRBV19
abundance: -
CDR3aa: CASSISGASYEQYF
CDR3nt: TGTGCCAGTAGTATATCCGGGGCCTCCTACGAGCAGTACTTC

d_gene: -
j_gene: TRBJ1-5
v_gene: TRBV27
abundance: -
CDR3aa: CASCGGRNQPQHF
CDR3nt: TGTGCCTCCTGCGGGGGTCGCAATCAGCCCCAGCATTTT

d_gene: -
j_gene: TRBJ2-7
v_gene: TRBV7-2
abundance: -
CDR3aa: CASSPSTAEPLSYEQYF
CDR3nt: TGTGCCAGCAGCCCATCCACGGCGGAACCACTCTCCTACGAGCAGTACTTC

d_gene: -
j_gene: TRBJ2-2
v_gene: TRBV11-2
abundance: -
CDR3aa: CASSLDQADFYTGELFF
CDR3nt: TGTGCCAGCAGCTTAGATCAAGCGGACTTCTACACCGGGGAGCTGTTTTTT